This T cell receptor (beta chain) was captured in a study of T cell changes during pregnancy in multiple sclerosis. Only in-frame clones appear in the TCRdb table, and some are missing; sequencing was by immunoSEQ multiplex PCR. The sample consists of around 52,000 clones, about 86% of them appearing once. Germline CDR1 SQVTM, CDR2 ANQGSEA. The length of the CDR3 is 14 residues. V lost 1 base and J 8 bases, leaving 17 bases between the germline ends. This chain uses TRBV29-1 with TRBJ1-2; possibly TRBD1 for D (5 bases). The source is a human donor whose cells served as feeder cells for cultures in a pregnancy study. The sample taken for sequencing was peripheral blood from another person, used as feeder cells. For the CDR3, the DNA is TGCAGCGTTGAAGGGGGCTTCGGAGGCAACGGCTACACCTTC. Its protein product is CSVEGGFGGNGYTF.